This T cell receptor beta chain was recovered during a study of immune evolution from preneoplasia to lung adenocarcinoma. Study-wide points: T cell clonality was higher in KRAS-mutant than EGFR-mutant or wild-type nodules.

Some clones are missing from TCRdb's copy, which holds only in-frame ones; the method was immunoSEQ multiplex PCR. The table lists 2,000 to 2,500 clones, approximately 81% of them singletons. The germline CDR1 and CDR2 sequences are MNHNS and SASEGT. V shed 11 bases and J shed 6 bases, with 19 bases lying between them. The length of the CDR3 is 14 residues. About this clone itself: Its antigen remains unknown.

The receptor was isolated from a person aged 55-85 years with invasive lung adenocarcinoma. The chain uses TRBV6-1 and TRBJ2-2; D might be TRBD1 (7 bases). The sequenced sample was FFPE invasive lung adenocarcinoma tissue. CDR3 in DNA: TGTGCCTGCTGCGCTGACAGGGAGGCCGGGGAGCTGTTTTTT. Protein sequence: CACCADREAGELFF.